This TCR beta chain was recorded in a study of T cell responses to AZD1222 COVID-19 vaccine. Study observations and caveats: Increased Spike-specific TCR breadth and depth were observed after two AZD1222 doses. Only five or six people who got AZD1222 tested seropositive at baseline. All repertoire sampling was performed exclusively after the peak T cell response. Mostly white British, mostly female donors; authors suggested clonal diversity may be underestimated.

This clone was observed a handful of times. Its antigen is as yet unknown. Profiled with immunoSEQ multiplex PCR; TCRdb holds only in-frame clones, not every one. The data contain roughly 93,000 clones, nearly 90% of them seen just once; the ten biggest clones take up about 2.7%. J gave up 4 bases and V 3 bases, and 15 bases lay outside the gene matches. The V gene's germline CDR1 is SGHKS and CDR2 YYEKEE (reference sequence). There are 18 residues in the CDR3. This chain connects TRBV5-5 to TRBJ2-7, with 11 nucleotides matching TRBD2. The TCR comes from an adult in good health. The source was peripheral blood, collected on day 0 of MenACWY control vaccination. The CDR3 DNA sequence: TGTGCCAGCAGCTGGTTGACTAGCGGGGTTACTGTCGGGTACGAGCAGTACTTC. Amino acids: CASSWLTSGVTVGYEQYF.